This T cell receptor beta chain was obtained from a study of T cells in tuberculosis. About the research overall: This South African cohort compared adolescents with or without latent tuberculosis against adults with active tuberculosis. Study results and limitations: Smaller distances to GMM-specific TCRs suggested their expansion in active tuberculosis.

About this clone itself: The antigen remains undetermined. The junction shows a germline mismatch at one end, possibly a read error.

There are 13 residues in the CDR3. The germline V gene encodes CDR1 SSHAT and CDR2 FNYEAQ (reference sequence). Assay used: immunoSEQ multiplex PCR; TCRdb lists only in-frame clones, some missing. This sample has about 30,000 clones, with approximately 93% found just once. The TCR comes from a donor between 10 and 29 years old with latent tuberculosis or without tuberculosis infection. Sequenced sample: PBMCs. The J gene is TRBJ2-5, the V gene TRBV7-7, with no clear D. The CDR3 nucleotides are TGTGCTAGCAGCTTAGCCCTCCCAGAGACCCAGTACTTC. Protein: CASSLALPETQYF. Full variable domain (rest looked up from reference TRBV7-7 and TRBJ2-5): GAGVSQSPRYKVTKRGQDVTLRCDPISSHATLYWYQQALGQGPEFLTYFNYEAQPDKSGLPSDRFSAERPEGSISTLTIQRTEQRDSAMYRCASSLALPETQYFGPGTRLLVL.